The next 22 T cell receptor beta chains were all read from a single sample in a study of cytomegalovirus exposure and HLA in healthy donors. Vbeta (60) and Jbeta (13) primers were used in the PCR. Using immunoSEQ multiplex PCR, the repertoire was profiled, and TCRdb retains in-frame clones only, with some absent. The sample carries some 200,000 clones, approximately 83% recorded once. The sample was PBMCs. These receptor sequences come from a boy aged 2-9 years in good health and CMV-seronegative.

V usage is TRBV5-8 and J usage is TRBJ2-4; 9 positions match TRBD2. This CDR3 has 17 residues. J gave up 9 bases and V 0 bases, and 13 bases lay outside the gene matches. Germline values: CDR1 SGHTS, CDR2 YDEGEE. This chain's CDR3 is CASSLVVQRGAGGIQYF. As DNA, the CDR3 is TGTGCCAGCAGCTTGGTTGTACAGCGGGGGGCCGGTGGCATTCAGTACTTC.

The genes are TRBV18 and TRBJ2-5; 11 nucleotides line up with TRBD1. The DNA matches TRBJ2-7 better at its end, which makes the J call doubtful. The CDR3 is 15 amino acids. CDR1 and CDR2 from the germline V gene are KGHSH and LQKENI. The CDR3 sequence: CASSLGQGVTYEQYF. The CDR3 DNA reads TGTGCCAGCTCACTGGGACAGGGGGTTACCTACGAGCAGTACTTC.

V and J are TRBV7-8 and TRBJ1-1; D is perhaps TRBD1 (5 bases). Trimming shortened V by 4 bases and J by 1 base, and 10 bases separated the two germline ends. This CDR3 region has 14 residues. Germline V gene sequence: CDR1 SGHVS, CDR2 FQNEAQ. Here the CDR3 DNA reads TGTGCCAGCAGCTCGGGGGGAGGGAACACTGAAGCTTTCTTT. Translated, it gives CASSSGGGNTEAFF.

The chain recombines TRBV2 with TRBJ1-3; D is unclear. This CDR3 spans 15 amino acids. CDR1 and CDR2 (germline): SNHLY, FYNNEI. V was shortened by 3 bases and J by 0 bases, with 9 bases between the two germline ends. The CDR3 DNA reads TGTGCCAGCAGTGATGAGGGCCACTCTGGAAACACCATATATTTT. This gives the protein CASSDEGHSGNTIYF.

The chain employs TRBV5-1 and TRBJ2-7, with 8 bases identical to TRBD1. J lost 1 base, V lost 0 bases, and 9 bases had no gene match. Germline V gene data show CDR1 as SGHRS and CDR2 as YFSETQ. The CDR3 has 17 residues. As DNA, the CDR3 is TGCGCCAGCAGCTTGGGCCTGGGGACAGGCACGTCCTACGAGCAGTACTTC. It codes for CASSLGLGTGTSYEQYF.

This clone was seen more than once but under ten times. The chain uses TRBV7-3 and TRBJ2-3; TRBD2 agrees at 9 bases. The CDR3 length is 16 residues. Per germline, CDR1 SGHTA and CDR2 FQGTGA. After removal of 2 bases from V and 6 bases from J, the junction contained 9 bases not matched to a gene. CDR3 loop: CASSLHQAGGGDTQYF. In DNA, the CDR3 is TGTGCCAGCAGCTTACATCAAGCGGGGGGCGGGGATACGCAGTATTTT.

This clone was counted once. V usage is TRBV4-1 and J usage is TRBJ2-4, with 12 bases that match TRBD2. Germline CDR1 is MGHRA and CDR2 is YSYEKL. This CDR3 is built from 20 residues. Losses at the gene ends were 3 bases for V and 1 base for J; bases not matched to a gene: 13. CDR3 region: CASSHGILAGGPEAKNIQYF. The DNA of the CDR3 is TGCGCCAGCAGCCACGGAATCCTAGCGGGGGGGCCGGAGGCCAAAAACATTCAGTACTTC.

This chain links TRBV25-1 with TRBJ1-4; the D is unclear. Deletions cut 3 bases from V and 4 bases from J, with 6 bases between. This CDR3 comprises 13 residues. Germline lookup yields CDR1 MGHDK and CDR2 SYGVNS. This CDR3 reads CASSDSDNEKLFF. The CDR3 nucleotides are TGTGCCAGCAGTGACAGCGATAATGAAAAACTGTTTTTT.

The chain employs TRBV6-6 and TRBJ2-7; 10 positions agree with TRBD2. Germline V gives CDR1 MNHNY, CDR2 SVGAGI (reference sequence). J gave up 3 bases and V 8 bases, and 4 bases lay outside the gene matches. The CDR3 is 13 amino acids. The CDR3 DNA is TGTGCCAGCCGGACTAGCGGTGACTACGAGCAGTACTTC. Protein: CASRTSGDYEQYF.

The rearrangement joins TRBV19 to TRBJ1-2; TRBD1 matches at 10 bases. Germline V gene sequence: CDR1 LNHDA, CDR2 SQIVND (reference sequence). J gave up 8 bases and V 6 bases, and 6 bases lay outside the gene matches. This CDR3 is built from 13 residues. The CDR3 DNA is TGTGCCAGTAGAACCACGACAGGGGGCGGCTACACCTTC. The encoded protein is CASRTTTGGGYTF.

This clone has just one count. V and J are TRBV7-9 and TRBJ1-1; unclear D gene. V was pared by 5 bases and J by 1 base, with 8 bases between. The CDR3 totals 13 residues. In germline, CDR1 is SEHNR, CDR2 FQNEAQ (reference sequence). The chain's CDR3 is CASSPGKNTEAFF. CDR3 coding DNA: TGTGCCAGCAGCCCGGGGAAGAACACTGAAGCTTTCTTT.

The genes are TRBV20-1 and TRBJ2-7; D perhaps matches TRBD2 (6 bases). Trimming took 3 bases from V and 7 from J, leaving 10 bases between them. Germline V gene sequence: CDR1 DFQATT, CDR2 SNEGSKA (reference sequence). The CDR3 totals 11 residues. CDR3 coding DNA: TGCAGTGCTAGCGGGGGTCAGGAGCAGTACTTC. It is translated as CSASGGQEQYF.

This clone was recorded a few times. The chain couples TRBV5-1 to TRBJ2-5; 7 nucleotides line up with TRBD1. CDR3 length equals 16 residues. Germline CDR1 and CDR2: SGHRS and YFSETQ. V lost 4 bases, J lost 2 bases, and 11 bases stayed unmatched. The CDR3, as DNA: TGCGCCAGCAGCCATTTAGGGGACAGCCAACAAGAGACCCAGTACTTC. Amino acid sequence: CASSHLGDSQQETQYF.

V and J are TRBV7-2 and TRBJ1-2; the D is unclear. The CDR3 extends over 15 amino acids. Trimming pared 3 bases from V and 7 bases from J, leaving 18 bases between. Germline V gene lookup returns CDR1 SGHTA and CDR2 FQGNSA. CDR3 loop: CASSFGGGVAGGYTF. The CDR3 bases are TGTGCCAGCAGCTTTGGAGGCGGGGTCGCGGGTGGCTACACCTTC.

The chain couples TRBV7-2 to TRBJ1-2; D perhaps matches TRBD1 (5 bases). Germline-derived CDR1 and CDR2 are SGHTA and FQGNSA. CDR3 size: 15 residues. Trimming pared 4 bases from V and 4 bases from J, leaving 16 bases between. CDR3 in amino acids: CASSSNYDRLYGYTF. The DNA for the CDR3 is TGTGCCAGCAGCTCCAATTACGACAGACTCTATGGCTACACCTTC.

The V call is TRBV4-1, the J call TRBJ2-5; 12 bases line up with TRBD2. Germline assignment: CDR1 MGHRA and CDR2 YSYEKL. This CDR3 spans 18 amino acids. V was clipped by 3 bases and J by 5 bases; unmatched bases: 13. CDR3 sequence reads: CASSHWGLAGGRRETQYF. CDR3 nucleotides: TGCGCCAGCAGCCACTGGGGGCTAGCGGGGGGGAGGCGCGAGACCCAGTACTTC.

The CDR3 region has the DNA TGTGCCTGGCAACAGGGACCCCCGCCATATGGCTACACCTTC. It translates to CAWQQGPPPYGYTF. The chain links TRBV30 to TRBJ1-2, with TRBD1 as a possible D gene (6 bases). Trimming took off 5 bases at V and 5 bases at J, with 18 bases between the two ends. The CDR3 has 14 amino acids. Germline V lookup: CDR1 GTSNPN, CDR2 SVGIG (reference sequence).

The V call is TRBV4-1, the J call TRBJ1-2; perhaps TRBD1 as D (5 bases). There are 15 residues in the CDR3. Between the trimmed V and J ends, which lost 1 base and 5 bases, there was a span of 14 bases. CDR1 is MGHRA and CDR2 is YSYEKL in the germline V gene. The CDR3 loop reads CASSQAQGAGYGYTF. For the CDR3, the DNA is TGCGCCAGCAGCCAAGCCCAGGGAGCGGGATATGGCTACACCTTC.

This chain joins TRBV7-2 and TRBJ2-1, with TRBD2 matching 8 bases. The germline gives CDR1 SGHTA, CDR2 FQGNSA. V lost 7 bases and J lost 7; bases outside the gene matches: 12. The CDR3 covers 15 residues. CDR3 protein: CASTPVAGGHNEQFF. The CDR3 DNA reads TGTGCCAGCACACCGGTGGCGGGGGGCCATAATGAGCAGTTCTTC.

The DNA of the CDR3 is TGTGCCAGCAGCTTTAACAGGGGAGGAAGGACAGATACGCAGTATTTT. Amino acids: CASSFNRGGRTDTQYF. The chain is built from TRBV5-6 and TRBJ2-3; perhaps TRBD1 as D (7 bases). The CDR3 extends over 16 amino acids. From germline, CDR1 is SGHDT and CDR2 YYEEEE. Trimming left V 2 bases short and J 3 bases short, with 16 bases between.

V usage is TRBV30 and J usage is TRBJ2-3, with 9 positions matching TRBD1. The germline gives CDR1 GTSNPN, CDR2 SVGIG (reference sequence). The V gene end was trimmed by 5 bases and the J gene end by 0 bases; junction bases not matched to a gene: 3. This CDR3 is 14 amino acids long. The CDR3 bases are TGTGCCTGGGGGACAGGGTCAAGCACAGATACGCAGTATTTT. Amino acids: CAWGTGSSTDTQYF. Full variable domain (outside the CDR3, taken from reference TRBV30 and TRBJ2-3): SQTIHQWPATLVQPVGSPLSLECTVEGTSNPNLYWYRQAAGRGLQLLFYSVGIGQISSEVPQNLSASRPQDRQFILSSKKLLLSDSGFYLCAWGTGSSTDTQYFGPGTRLTVL.

J is TRBJ2-7 and V is TRBV5-4; 9 bases map to TRBD1. CDR1 and CDR2 from the germline V gene are SGHNT and YYREEE (reference sequence). Losses at the gene ends were 2 bases for V and 1 base for J; bases not matched to a gene: 1. CDR3 length equals 14 residues. The CDR3 coding sequence is TGTGCCAGCAGCTTCGACAGGGGGTCCTACGAGCAGTACTTC. It specifies CASSFDRGSYEQYF.